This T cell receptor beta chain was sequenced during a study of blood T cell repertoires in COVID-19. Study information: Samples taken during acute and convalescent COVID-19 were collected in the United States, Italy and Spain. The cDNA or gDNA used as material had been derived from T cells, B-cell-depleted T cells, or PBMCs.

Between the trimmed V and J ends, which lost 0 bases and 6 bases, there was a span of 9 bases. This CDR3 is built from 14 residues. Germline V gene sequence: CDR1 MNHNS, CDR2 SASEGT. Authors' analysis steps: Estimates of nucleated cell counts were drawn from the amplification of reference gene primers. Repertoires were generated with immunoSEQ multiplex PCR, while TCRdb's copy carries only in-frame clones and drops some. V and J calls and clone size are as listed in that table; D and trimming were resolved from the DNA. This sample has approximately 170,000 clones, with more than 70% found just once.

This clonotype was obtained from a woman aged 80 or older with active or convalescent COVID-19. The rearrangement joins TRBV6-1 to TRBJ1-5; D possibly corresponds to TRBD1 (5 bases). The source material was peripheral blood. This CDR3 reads CASSEAWGGQPQHF. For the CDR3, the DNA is TGTGCCAGCAGTGAAGCGTGGGGGGGTCAGCCCCAGCATTTT.